Below are 8 T cell receptor beta chains sequenced from a single sample in a study of cytomegalovirus exposure and HLA in healthy donors. PCR was performed using 60 Vbeta and 13 Jbeta primers. Some clones are missing from TCRdb's copy, which holds only in-frame ones; the method was immunoSEQ multiplex PCR. This table holds tens of thousands of clones, 70% to 75% found once. Sequenced sample: PBMCs. The receptors originated from a woman aged 25 to 39 in good health and CMV-seronegative.

The J gene is TRBJ1-2, the V gene TRBV6-5; D remains unclear. Trimming took 4 bases from V and 1 from J, leaving 13 bases between them. CDR1 is MNHEY and CDR2 is SVGAGI in the germline V gene. This CDR3 comprises 15 residues. This chain's CDR3 is CASSSRTDLNYGYTF. The DNA of the CDR3 is TGTGCCAGCAGTTCCCGGACTGATCTTAACTATGGCTACACCTTC.

V is TRBV2 and J is TRBJ1-1; possible D gene TRBD1, 5 bases. V was trimmed by 7 bases and J by 4 bases, leaving 10 bases between them. This CDR3 spans 12 amino acids. Germline lookup yields CDR1 SNHLY and CDR2 FYNNEI. The CDR3 loop is CASTPGPTEAFF. For the CDR3, the DNA is TGTGCCAGCACCCCAGGGCCCACTGAAGCTTTCTTT.

In this sample, this clone turned up once. The chain recombines TRBV6-1 with TRBJ1-2, with D unresolved. The CDR3 is made up of 13 amino acids. Germline lookup yields CDR1 MNHNS and CDR2 SASEGT. V was clipped by 2 bases and J by 4 bases, with 8 bases between them. DNA of the CDR3: TGTGCCAGCAGTGAAAACATATTCTATGGCTACACCTTC. Translating it yields CASSENIFYGYTF.

The genes are TRBV10-3 and TRBJ2-1, with 8 bases matching TRBD2. Losses at the gene ends were 7 bases for V and 4 bases for J; bases not matched to a gene: 3. Per germline, CDR1 ENHRY and CDR2 SYGVKD. The CDR3 extends over 13 amino acids. CDR3 amino acids: CAINSGGYNEQFF. The CDR3 DNA reads TGTGCCATCAACTCGGGGGGGTACAATGAGCAGTTCTTC.

The chain has TRBV19 and TRBJ2-2; 8 bases align to TRBD2. Trimming removed 8 bases from V and 8 bases from J; junction bases left unmatched: 7. The CDR3 has 13 amino acids. Germline lookup yields CDR1 LNHDA and CDR2 SQIVND (reference sequence). The CDR3 reads CASSAGGSGELFF. The CDR3 coding sequence is TGTGCCAGTTCCGCGGGAGGCTCGGGGGAGCTGTTTTTT.

The chain carries TRBV4-3 and TRBJ1-2, with TRBD1 identical over 11 bases. Trimming removed 1 base from V and 3 bases from J; junction bases left unmatched: 1. The CDR3 runs 15 residues. The germline CDR1 and CDR2 sequences are LGHNA and YSLEER. DNA for the CDR3: TGCGCCAGCAGCCAAGGGACAGGGGGCGACTATGGCTACACCTTC. Encoded protein: CASSQGTGGDYGYTF.

The V gene is TRBV28, the J gene TRBJ2-4; tentative D call: TRBD2 (5 bases). There are 21 residues in the CDR3. V was clipped by 5 bases and J by 1 base, with 30 bases between them. Germline-derived CDR1 and CDR2 are MDHEN and SYDVKM. The CDR3 DNA reads TGTGCCAGCAGTGCGGGCCCCCCTCACACACTGTATAATGAGGCCAAAAACATTCAGTACTTC. Its protein product is CASSAGPPHTLYNEAKNIQYF.

This clone has a handful of counts. This rearrangement joins TRBV19 to TRBJ1-1; a possible D gene is TRBD1 (6 bases). The V gene's germline CDR1 is LNHDA and CDR2 SQIVND (reference sequence). The CDR3 length is 14 residues. Deletions cut 3 bases from V and 7 bases from J, with 15 bases between. This chain's CDR3 is CASSIRDNKIEAFF. The CDR3 DNA reads as TGTGCCAGTAGTATCCGGGACAACAAAATTGAAGCTTTCTTT.